Each of the 14 T cell receptor beta chains below was sequenced from the same sample in a study of cytomegalovirus exposure and HLA in healthy donors. The study ran its PCR with 60 Vbeta and 13 Jbeta primers. Using immunoSEQ multiplex PCR, the repertoire was profiled, and TCRdb retains in-frame clones only, with some absent. Here the sample spans 200,000 to 250,000 clones, more than 75% being singletons. The sample consisted of PBMCs. These receptors all stem from a human donor in good health.

The genes are TRBV27 and TRBJ2-1; D may be TRBD2 (6 bases). This CDR3 comprises 14 residues. The ends were cut back, 4 bases at V and 10 bases at J, with 17 bases in the middle. Germline V gene sequence: CDR1 MNHEY, CDR2 SMNVEV (reference sequence). DNA for the CDR3: TGTGCCAGCAGTTCCTCCGGGACTCAACAAGAGCAGTTCTTC. Protein product: CASSSSGTQQEQFF.

J is TRBJ2-7 and V is TRBV11-2; 8 nucleotides match TRBD1. Trimming at V came to 1 base and at J to 6 bases, leaving 5 bases not matched to a gene. Germline values: CDR1 SGHAT, CDR2 FQNNGV. The CDR3 spans 14 residues. The CDR3 is CASSLVEDRVEQYF. CDR3 in DNA: TGTGCCAGCAGCTTAGTAGAGGACAGGGTCGAGCAGTACTTC.

The rearrangement links TRBV6-1 to TRBJ2-2; D is unresolved. Germline V lookup: CDR1 MNHNS, CDR2 SASEGT. This CDR3 spans 14 amino acids. V lost 3 bases and J 3 bases, leaving 8 bases between the germline ends. CDR3 sequence (DNA): TGTGCCAGCAGTGACTCTCCGGACACCGGGGAGCTGTTTTTT. Protein: CASSDSPDTGELFF.

This clone turned up a few times. V usage is TRBV6-8 and J usage is TRBJ1-5; 8 bases line up with TRBD1. The length of the CDR3 is 14 residues. V lost 3 bases and J lost 5; bases outside the gene matches: 3. CDR1 MNHGY and CDR2 SAAAGT come from the germline V gene. CDR3 in DNA: TGTGCCAGCAGTTATCGGGACAGGCATCAGCCCCAGCATTTT. Its translation: CASSYRDRHQPQHF.

The chain couples TRBV7-2 to TRBJ2-7, with D possibly being TRBD2 (6 bases). The CDR3 loop spans 13 amino acids. CDR1 is SGHTA, CDR2 FQGNSA, per germline. V was shortened by 5 bases and J by 2 bases, with 10 bases between the two germline ends. The CDR3 sequence is CASSPSVTYEQYF. CDR3 DNA sequence: TGTGCCAGCAGCCCTAGCGTAACCTACGAGCAGTACTTC.

V is TRBV19 and J is TRBJ2-2; a possible D gene is TRBD1 (5 bases). Trimming took off 5 bases at V and 3 bases at J, with 10 bases between the two ends. The CDR3 is made up of 14 amino acids. The germline gives CDR1 LNHDA, CDR2 SQIVND (reference sequence). CDR3 region: CASSQGADTGELFF. The CDR3 DNA follows: TGTGCCAGTAGTCAAGGGGCCGACACCGGGGAGCTGTTTTTT.

In this sample, this clone turned up a few times. The chain has TRBV6-4 and TRBJ2-3, with 10 bases lining up with TRBD2. The CDR3 spans 15 residues. The trim removed 3 bases at V and 6 bases at J, leaving 6 bases unmatched. CDR1 and CDR2 (germline): MRHNA, SNTAGT. The CDR3 protein is CASSEEAGGPDTQYF. The DNA of the CDR3 is TGTGCCAGCAGTGAGGAAGCGGGAGGGCCCGATACGCAGTATTTT.

This chain uses TRBV7-2 with TRBJ2-1; tentative D call: TRBD1 (6 bases). The CDR3 sequence is 14 residues long. V was clipped by 5 bases and J by 4 bases, with 12 bases between them. Looked up from germline, CDR1 is SGHTA and CDR2 is FQGNSA. This chain's CDR3 is CASSQTGTYNEQFF. For the CDR3, the DNA is TGTGCCAGCAGCCAAACCGGGACATACAATGAGCAGTTCTTC.

This clone was seen more than once but under ten times. The chain is built from TRBV29-1 and TRBJ1-1; 7 bases map to TRBD1. Trimming cost V 6 bases and J 0 bases; bases outside gene matches: 1. The CDR3 runs 12 residues. In germline, CDR1 is SQVTM, CDR2 ANQGSEA. The CDR3 region has the DNA TGCAGCGTGGGACAGATGAACACTGAAGCTTTCTTT. Amino acid sequence: CSVGQMNTEAFF.

This chain links TRBV19 with TRBJ2-4; 7 nucleotides align to TRBD1. The V gene end was trimmed by 7 bases and the J gene end by 9 bases; junction bases not matched to a gene: 9. The CDR3 has 13 amino acids. CDR1 is LNHDA, CDR2 SQIVND, per germline (reference sequence). The CDR3 coding sequence is TGTGCCAGTAACTCCGACAGGGCCGGCATTCAGTACTTC. This sequence encodes CASNSDRAGIQYF.

This clone appeared a single time. A read error may account for a junction end that differs from germline. The rearrangement links TRBV7-7 to TRBJ2-1; 7 bases fit TRBD2. The CDR3 extends over 16 amino acids. CDR1 is SSHAT, CDR2 FNYEAQ, per germline (reference sequence). The CDR3 loop is CASSSLGGSSGNEQFF. The CDR3 region has the DNA TGTGCTAGCAGTTCCTTAGGCGGGAGCTCGGGCAATGAGCAGTTCTTC. The whole variable domain, remainder taken from reference TRBV7-7 and TRBJ2-1, is GAGVSQSPRYKVTKRGQDVTLRCDPISSHATLYWYQQALGQGPEFLTYFNYEAQPDKSGLPSDRFSAERPEGSISTLTIQRTEQRDSAMYRCASSSLGGSSGNEQFFGPGTRLTVL.

The rearrangement joins TRBV5-4 to TRBJ2-7; TRBD1 aligns across 9 bases. V lost 4 bases to trimming and J lost 5 bases; unmatched junction nucleotides: 13. Looked up from germline, CDR1 is SGHNT and CDR2 is YYREEE (reference sequence). The CDR3 is made up of 16 amino acids. The CDR3 region is CASSPGPGTGLHEQYF. The CDR3 region has the DNA TGTGCCAGCAGCCCGGGTCCGGGGACAGGGCTCCACGAGCAGTACTTC.

This clone has just one count. CDR3: CASSQGGLAGSNTGELFF. The CDR3, as DNA: TGCGCCAGCAGCCAAGGGGGACTAGCGGGTTCGAACACCGGGGAGCTGTTTTTT. The rearrangement joins TRBV4-1 to TRBJ2-2; TRBD2 matches 12 bases. The CDR3 covers 18 residues. CDR1 MGHRA and CDR2 YSYEKL come from the germline V gene. The J segment lost 0 bases and the V segment lost 1 base, leaving 3 bases of the junction unmatched.

The chain links TRBV7-6 to TRBJ2-6; D may be TRBD1 (5 bases). The CDR3 is 17 amino acids. Trimming took 5 bases from V and 3 from J, leaving 17 bases between them. The germline V gene has CDR1 SGHVS and CDR2 FNYEAQ. The CDR3 spells CASSETPRALGANVLTF. The CDR3 DNA reads TGTGCCAGCAGCGAAACCCCCAGGGCCCTTGGGGCCAACGTCCTGACTTTC.